This TCR beta chain was captured by sequencing in a study of identical twins. Broader study findings: Cross-sectional statistics, not tracking of the same donors, supported the conclusions. Weaker excess twin sharing was observed in beta out-of-frame sequences.

This clonotype has a handful of counts. As yet, its antigen is unknown. The CDR3 consists of 14 residues. Per the germline V gene, CDR1 is MNHEY and CDR2 is SMNVEV (reference sequence). Trimming took off 4 bases at V and 1 base at J, with 10 bases between the two ends. Each CDR3 protein is one row after TCRdb ran MiXCR on the 5' RACE reads. This sample yields about 530,000 distinct CDR3 sequences, of which 20% to 25% are seen a single time; about 0.48% belongs to the top ten. The data were also submitted as part of a second study, on yellow fever vaccine responses in identical twins.

This chain links TRBV27 with TRBJ1-1; no firm D call. The sample was CD4+ T cells sorted from blood. This sequence originates from a woman aged 18 to 35 in good health. The chain's CDR3 is CASSSFSRNTEAFF. The CDR3 nucleotides are TGTGCCAGCAGTTCCTTTAGTAGGAACACTGAAGCTTTCTTT.